These 27 T cell receptor beta chains were sequenced from one sample in a study of CD8 T cells in ankylosing spondylitis. Findings and limits, study-wide: Typical of ankylosing spondylitis blood, it appeared, was a TCR beta motif of under 10 highly homologous variants.

TCRdb called the 5' RACE reads again in MiXCR, with one record for every CDR3 protein. This table holds some 700,000 distinct CDR3 sequences, under 20% found once. Antigens for these TCRs are unknown. The sequenced sample consisted of blood, either unsorted or a sorted T cell fraction (not recorded which). The origin of the receptors is a male donor with ankylosing spondylitis.

The V gene is TRBV24-1, the J gene TRBJ2-2, with TRBD1 as a possible D gene (5 bases). The CDR3 loop spans 13 amino acids. Between the trimmed V and J ends, which lost 9 bases and 3 bases, there was a span of 10 bases. CDR1 is KGHDR, CDR2 SFDVKD, per germline. The CDR3 spells CATGEGDTGELFF. Written as DNA, the CDR3 is TGTGCCACCGGGGAAGGGGACACCGGGGAGCTGTTTTTT.

J is TRBJ2-6 and V is TRBV4-1; D not certain. The germline CDR1 and CDR2 sequences are MGHRA and YSYEKL. Between the trimmed V and J ends, which lost 7 bases and 0 bases, there was a span of 13 bases. There are 16 residues in the CDR3. The CDR3 DNA reads TGCGCCAGCACCCCGAGAGGCGTCTCTGGGGCCAACGTCCTGACTTTC. Amino acids: CASTPRGVSGANVLTF.

The gene calls are TRBV7-9 and TRBJ2-5; 10 nucleotides line up with TRBD2. The trim removed 2 bases at V and 1 base at J, leaving 4 bases unmatched. From germline, CDR1 is SEHNR and CDR2 FQNEAQ (reference sequence). The CDR3 has 16 residues. This CDR3 reads CASSLLLAGIQETQYF. The CDR3 DNA sequence: TGTGCCAGCAGCTTATTACTAGCGGGGATCCAAGAGACCCAGTACTTC. Full variable domain (outside the CDR3, taken from reference TRBV7-9 and TRBJ2-5): DTGVSQNPRHKITKRGQNVTFRCDPISEHNRLYWYRQTLGQGPEFLTYFQNEAQLEKSRLLSDRFSAERPKGSFSTLEIQRTEQGDSAMYLCASSLLLAGIQETQYFGPGTRLLVL.

The chain links TRBV29-1 to TRBJ2-2; D call uncertain. The V end lost 0 bases, the J end lost 0 bases, and 5 bases lay between the germline ends. The length of the CDR3 is 14 residues. CDR1 and CDR2 from the germline V gene are SQVTM and ANQGSEA. The CDR3 loop is CSVEDDTNTGELFF. CDR3 DNA: TGCAGCGTTGAAGATGACACGAACACCGGGGAGCTGTTTTTT.

There are many counts of this clonotype. The gene calls are TRBV5-6 and TRBJ1-2; weak D call: TRBD1 (5 bases). V was shortened by 4 bases and J by 6 bases, with 13 bases between the two germline ends. Germline V gene sequence: CDR1 SGHDT, CDR2 YYEEEE. The CDR3 has 13 amino acids. CDR3 nucleotides: TGTGCCAGCAGCGAGAGGGGCCAGGATGGCTACACCTTC. Its translation is CASSERGQDGYTF.

This clonotype was detected a few times. CDR3 DNA sequence: TGTGCCACCAGAACCAAGGGAGATGAGCAGTTCTTC. The encoded protein is CATRTKGDEQFF. This chain connects TRBV15 to TRBJ2-1; tentative D call: TRBD2 (5 bases). V lost 6 bases and J lost 8, with 11 bases in between. Germline CDR1 and CDR2: LNHNV and YYDKDF (reference sequence). This CDR3 contains 12 residues.

The chain recombines TRBV12-3 or TRBV12-4 with TRBJ2-3; the D is unclear. Deletions cut 3 bases from V and 1 base from J, with 8 bases between. The CDR3 is 14 amino acids. CDR3 in amino acids: CASSLTPGTDTQYF. The CDR3 DNA follows: TGTGCCAGCAGTTTGACGCCGGGCACAGATACGCAGTATTTT.

In its sample, this clonotype was seen a few times. The chain carries TRBV20-1 and TRBJ2-5; unclear D gene. Germline lookup yields CDR1 DFQATT and CDR2 SNEGSKA (reference sequence). The CDR3 runs to 15 residues. V dropped 3 bases and J dropped 1 base, with 15 bases sitting between them. The CDR3 DNA follows: TGCAGTGCTAGCGCTAATGGGGTATTCCAAGAGACCCAGTACTTC. Protein: CSASANGVFQETQYF.

This clonotype was counted a few times. V and J are TRBV11-2 and TRBJ2-2, with D tentatively TRBD2 (5 bases). The V end was cut by 5 bases, the J end by 4 bases, with 26 bases between. There are 19 residues in the CDR3. Germline lookup yields CDR1 SGHAT and CDR2 FQNNGV. CDR3 residues: CASSPSSRAGWGGTGELFF. The CDR3 DNA sequence: TGTGCCAGCAGCCCCTCTAGCCGAGCTGGCTGGGGTGGCACCGGGGAGCTGTTTTTT.

There are a few counts of this clonotype. The chain joins TRBV11-2 to TRBJ1-1; D not certain. The V gene's germline CDR1 is SGHAT and CDR2 FQNNGV. Trimming left V 8 bases short and J 0 bases short, with 7 bases between. CDR3 length: 12 amino acids. The CDR3 region is CASATVNTEAFF. CDR3 DNA: TGTGCCAGCGCTACGGTGAACACTGAAGCTTTCTTT.

This clonotype was picked up a small number of times. The chain carries TRBV7-2 and TRBJ2-7, with D unresolved. V dropped 1 base and J dropped 4 bases, with 5 bases sitting between them. The CDR3 is made up of 12 amino acids. CDR1 and CDR2 from the germline V gene are SGHTA and FQGNSA. The CDR3 here is CASSLVQYEQYF. Written as DNA, the CDR3 is TGTGCCAGCAGCTTAGTCCAGTACGAGCAGTACTTC.

J is TRBJ2-7 and V is TRBV5-1; TRBD2 is a possible D gene (6 bases). CDR3 size: 15 residues. V was trimmed by 1 base and J by 6 bases, leaving 17 bases between them. CDR1 and CDR2 from the germline V gene are SGHRS and YFSETQ. The CDR3 loop reads CASSLLGSGFGEQYF. The DNA for the CDR3 is TGCGCCAGCAGCTTGCTCGGGAGTGGTTTTGGCGAGCAGTACTTC.

The chain uses TRBV12-2 and TRBJ2-1; the table's D call TRBD1 went unverified against the DNA. TRBV12-2 is a pseudogene locus. This CDR3 contains 16 residues. The CDR3 sequence: CASRLVFGTANNEQFF. DNA of the CDR3: TGTGCAAGTCGCTTAGTTTTTGGGACAGCCAACAATGAGCAGTTCTTC.

This clonotype has a handful of counts. The chain is built from TRBV4-2 and TRBJ2-2; D perhaps matches TRBD2 (6 bases). The CDR3 loop spans 16 amino acids. In germline, CDR1 is LGHNA, CDR2 YNFKEQ. The V end was cut by 2 bases, the J end by 3 bases, with 13 bases between. The CDR3 DNA reads as TGTGCCAGCAGCCAAATACCCCCTAGCGACACCGGGGAGCTGTTTTTT. Amino acid sequence: CASSQIPPSDTGELFF.

This sequence joins TRBV12-3 or TRBV12-4 and TRBJ2-1, with no clear D. The CDR3 length is 13 residues. V was cut by 4 bases and J by 4 bases, with 8 bases left in between. The CDR3: CASSWVGYNEQFF. The CDR3, as DNA: TGTGCCAGCAGTTGGGTAGGGTACAATGAGCAGTTCTTC.

This clonotype has a handful of counts. J is TRBJ2-1 and V is TRBV5-1, with D perhaps TRBD2 (6 bases). V lost 4 bases and J 10 bases, leaving 12 bases between the germline ends. The CDR3 consists of 12 residues. CDR1 and CDR2 (germline): SGHRS, YFSETQ. The DNA of the CDR3 is TGCGCCAGCAGCGGTAGCGGTACGGAGCAGTTCTTC. Translating it yields CASSGSGTEQFF. The variable domain in full, completed from reference TRBV5-1 and TRBJ2-1, reads KAGVTQTPRYLIKTRGQQVTLSCSPISGHRSVSWYQQTPGQGLQFLFEYFSETQRNKGNFPGRFSGRQFSNSRSEMNVSTLELGDSALYLCASSGSGTEQFFGPGTRLTVL.

This chain joins TRBV4-2 and TRBJ2-4; D is unresolved. The V gene lost 4 bases and the J gene lost 0 bases, with 7 bases spanning the gap. The CDR3 spans 14 residues. The germline CDR1 and CDR2 sequences are LGHNA and YNFKEQ. DNA of the CDR3: TGTGCCAGCAGCCGAGAAGTAGCCAAAAACATTCAGTACTTC. This encodes CASSREVAKNIQYF.

This chain joins TRBV14 and TRBJ2-4, with 9 bases that match TRBD2. Trimming at V came to 1 base and at J to 16 bases, leaving 17 bases not matched to a gene. In germline, CDR1 is SGHDN, CDR2 FVKESK. CDR3 length: 16 amino acids. The chain's CDR3 is CASSQVGSGRPPALYF. CDR3 in DNA: TGTGCCAGCAGCCAAGTTGGGAGCGGGAGGCCTCCTGCCTTATACTTC.

In this sample, this clonotype turned up many times. The V gene is TRBV7-9, the J gene TRBJ2-3; TRBD2 matches 11 bases. With 2 bases clipped from V and 3 bases from J, the junction kept 1 base outside the gene matches. This CDR3 has 15 residues. Germline CDR1 and CDR2: SEHNR and FQNEAQ (reference sequence). The CDR3 bases are TGTGCCAGCAGCTTAACTAGCGGGAGAACAGATACGCAGTATTTT. Residues: CASSLTSGRTDTQYF.

Ten or more counts support this clonotype. The gene calls are TRBV27 and TRBJ2-1; 8 nucleotides align to TRBD2. V was pared by 1 base and J by 12 bases, with 17 bases of the junction left unmatched. CDR1 is MNHEY, CDR2 SMNVEV, per germline (reference sequence). The CDR3 spans 17 residues. DNA for the CDR3: TGTGCCAGCAGTTTATGCGGTTGCAGGCGGTCGGGGGGGGGGCAGTTCTTC. Its translation is CASSLCGCRRSGGGQFF.

The genes are TRBV12-3 or TRBV12-4 and TRBJ2-1; 12 positions agree with TRBD2. The CDR3 runs 16 residues. Unmatched junction bases numbered 4, after V lost 6 bases and J lost 1 base. The CDR3, as DNA: TGTGCCAGCAGACCTGGACTAGCGGGGTCCTACAATGAGCAGTTCTTC. This sequence encodes CASRPGLAGSYNEQFF.

In its sample, this clonotype was seen a few times. This sequence joins TRBV29-1 and TRBJ2-1; 10 bases agree with TRBD2. V dropped 6 bases and J dropped 6; count of bases not matched to a gene: 8. CDR1 is SQVTM and CDR2 is ANQGSEA in the germline V gene. The CDR3 has 14 residues. This chain's CDR3 is CSVRTSGRGNEQFF. The CDR3 DNA follows: TGCAGCGTAAGGACTAGCGGAAGGGGCAATGAGCAGTTCTTC.

This clonotype was seen more than once but under ten times. The rearrangement uses TRBV28 and TRBJ1-1; D possibly corresponds to TRBD1 (5 bases). This CDR3 contains 14 residues. Trimming took 3 bases from V and 1 from J, leaving 9 bases between them. The germline gives CDR1 MDHEN, CDR2 SYDVKM. The CDR3 reads CASSFPGTNTEAFF. As DNA, the CDR3 is TGTGCCAGCAGTTTCCCGGGGACGAACACTGAAGCTTTCTTT. Combining the CDR3 with reference TRBV28 and TRBJ1-1 gives the whole variable domain DVKVTQSSRYLVKRTGEKVFLECVQDMDHENMFWYRQDPGLGLRLIYFSYDVKMKEKGDIPEGYSVSREKKERFSLILESASTNQTSMYLCASSFPGTNTEAFFGQGTRLTVV.

This clonotype was seen more than once but under ten times. This sequence joins TRBV5-6 and TRBJ1-2; D ambiguous. Germline lookup yields CDR1 SGHDT and CDR2 YYEEEE. V lost 0 bases and J lost 8, with 17 bases in between. CDR3 length equals 15 residues. CDR3 protein: CASSLEGLSFGGYTF. CDR3 nucleotides: TGTGCCAGCAGCTTGGAAGGACTCTCCTTCGGGGGCTACACCTTC.

The table lists this clonotype with a few counts. The rearrangement links TRBV7-9 to TRBJ2-1; the match to TRBD1 covers 10 bases. The ends lost 5 bases at V and 6 bases at J; junction bases unmatched: 7. Germline CDR1 and CDR2: SEHNR and FQNEAQ (reference sequence). The CDR3 runs to 15 residues. The CDR3 DNA reads TGTGCCAGCAGCCCCCGGACAGGGGGTAGCAATGAGCAGTTCTTC. Translating gives CASSPRTGGSNEQFF.

The chain combines TRBV15 with TRBJ1-1; no reliable D call. Trimming shortened V by 0 bases and J by 1 base, and 6 bases separated the two germline ends. Germline CDR1 LNHNV, CDR2 YYDKDF (reference sequence). The CDR3 is 14 residues long. CDR3 DNA sequence: TGTGCCACCAGCAGAGACACAGAGAACACTGAAGCTTTCTTT. As protein: CATSRDTENTEAFF.

The chain uses TRBV24-1 and TRBJ2-5; 9 bases agree with TRBD2. CDR1 is KGHDR and CDR2 is SFDVKD in the germline V gene. The CDR3 spans 15 residues. J was trimmed by 2 bases and V by 3 bases; bases with no gene match: 3. The CDR3 DNA follows: TGTGCCACCAGTGATCCCAGCGGGGGGCAAGAGACCCAGTACTTC. Its translation: CATSDPSGGQETQYF.